The clone carrying this T cell receptor beta chain came up once. Trimming stripped 1 base from V and 7 bases from J, with 10 bases between. The germline V gene encodes CDR1 SGHAT and CDR2 FQDESV (reference sequence). The CDR3 runs to 14 residues. This sample was included in a study of blood T cell repertoires in COVID-19. Study at large: PBMCs, B-cell-depleted T cells, or T cells provided the cDNA or gDNA that made up the material.

Sequenced by immunoSEQ multiplex PCR; TCRdb stores in-frame clones only, minus some. The sample yields a few hundred thousand clones, around 87% seen once. The J gene is TRBJ2-2, the V gene TRBV11-1, with D perhaps TRBD1 (5 bases). The receptor's source is a woman in her twenties or thirties with COVID-19, enrolled during active disease. Sequences were obtained from peripheral blood. DNA for the CDR3: TGTGCCAGCAGCTTAGTGGCTCAGGGCGGGGAGCTGTTTTTT. Translating gives CASSLVAQGGELFF.